The 30 T cell receptor beta chains presented below share a single source sample, sequenced in a study of T cell repertoires in cytomegalovirus infection. TCRdb passed the reads through MiXCR, listing each CDR3 protein once. The sample lists 400,000 to 550,000 distinct CDR3 sequences, 11% seen once, with roughly 10% in the top ten. The sequencing input was PBMCs. These receptors were obtained from a human donor in good health (CMV status not recorded). Some clones in this sample may be carry-over from other donors' samples.

The sample holds many counts of this clonotype. This chain connects TRBV11-2 to TRBJ2-7; 11 nucleotides agree with TRBD2. Germline V gene data show CDR1 as SGHAT and CDR2 as FQNNGV. V lost 7 bases and J lost 3; bases outside the gene matches: 5. CDR3 length: 14 amino acids. Here the CDR3 DNA reads TGTGCCAGCAACCCTAGCGGGGGGATCTACGAGCAGTACTTC. It codes for CASNPSGGIYEQYF.

This clonotype was seen many times. The chain uses TRBV20-1 and TRBJ2-3; D is undetermined. The CDR3 is 15 amino acids. Germline CDR1 reads DFQATT; CDR2 reads SNEGSKA (reference sequence). The CDR3 DNA reads TGCGCCGCCGACGTCCCTCAGTTTGGCACAGATACGCAGTATTTT. Its translation is CAADVPQFGTDTQYF.

Ten or more counts support this clonotype. The gene calls are TRBV29-1 and TRBJ2-7; 8 bases match TRBD2. V trimming: 4 bases; J trimming: 7 bases; junction bases outside the gene matches: 6. Germline assignment: CDR1 SQVTM and CDR2 ANQGSEA. The CDR3 is made up of 12 amino acids. The DNA of the CDR3 is TGCAGCGTTGTGCGGGGGGCAGAAGAGCAGTACTTC. It specifies CSVVRGAEEQYF.

This clonotype occurred many times. The genes are TRBV28 and TRBJ1-1; D may be TRBD1 (5 bases). There are 16 residues in the CDR3. CDR1 MDHEN and CDR2 SYDVKM come from the germline V gene. Trimming took 3 bases from V and 0 from J, leaving 14 bases between them. The CDR3 protein is CASSLRAGLMNTEAFF. The DNA of the CDR3 is TGTGCCAGCAGTTTGCGAGCGGGACTTATGAACACTGAAGCTTTCTTT.

Ten or more counts support this clonotype. V is TRBV5-5 and J is TRBJ1-5; 7 nucleotides agree with TRBD1. Germline V gene sequence: CDR1 SGHKS, CDR2 YYEKEE (reference sequence). The CDR3 loop spans 16 amino acids. With V trimmed by 4 bases and J by 0 bases, 7 bases remained unmatched. CDR3 bases: TGTGCCAGCAGCCCCGGACAGGTAAATAGCAATCAGCCCCAGCATTTT. Its protein is CASSPGQVNSNQPQHF.

This clonotype was seen repeatedly, ten times or more. J is TRBJ2-2 and V is TRBV5-1; no definite D call. Per germline, CDR1 SGHRS and CDR2 YFSETQ. The V and J ends lost 6 bases and 0 bases respectively, with 6 bases between them. The CDR3 runs 13 residues. CDR3 bases: TGCGCCAGCAAAGGAGCGAACACCGGGGAGCTGTTTTTT. Translating gives CASKGANTGELFF.

This clonotype showed up many times. The rearrangement links TRBV7-9 to TRBJ2-2, with D unresolved. Per the germline V gene, CDR1 is SEHNR and CDR2 is FQNEAQ (reference sequence). This CDR3 is built from 13 residues. Trimming shortened V by 5 bases and J by 7 bases, and 11 bases separated the two germline ends. CDR3 region: CASSPGIDGELFF. In DNA, the CDR3 is TGTGCCAGCAGCCCCGGAATCGACGGGGAGCTGTTTTTT.

CDR3 sequence: CASSIPQYTGELFF. CDR3 in DNA: TGTGCCAGTAGTATCCCGCAGTACACCGGGGAGCTGTTTTTT. The V and J genes are TRBV19 and TRBJ2-2, with D uncertain. Per the germline V gene, CDR1 is LNHDA and CDR2 is SQIVND (reference sequence). CDR3 length: 14 amino acids. The V end lost 3 bases, the J end lost 3 bases, and 8 bases lay between the germline ends.

The sample holds one count of this clonotype. This chain links TRBV12-3 or TRBV12-4 with TRBJ1-1; D is perhaps TRBD1 (5 bases). Trimming shortened V by 4 bases and J by 2 bases, and 11 bases separated the two germline ends. The CDR3 extends over 14 amino acids. The DNA of the CDR3 is TGTGCCAGCAGTTCTAGGGGCCCAAACACTGAAGCTTTCTTT. As protein: CASSSRGPNTEAFF.

This clonotype was counted between two and nine times. This chain connects TRBV19 to TRBJ2-3; 8 positions match TRBD1. Germline CDR1 reads LNHDA; CDR2 reads SQIVND (reference sequence). Germline trimming cut 7 bases from V and 2 bases from J; bases unmatched to any gene: 11. The CDR3 sequence is 16 residues long. The CDR3 bases are TGTGCCAGTAATCCCCGGAGCAGGGGGCCCACAGATACGCAGTATTTT. It yields the protein CASNPRSRGPTDTQYF.

On this clonotype itself: The junction departs from the called germline gene at one end, perhaps through a read error. V gene TRBV5-3 combines with J gene TRBJ2-5, with a tentative D call TRBD1 (6 bases). TRBV5-3 is an ORF; its function is uncertain. The CDR3 extends over 16 amino acids. CDR3 in amino acids: CASSWPQGQSQESQYF. Here the CDR3 DNA reads TGTGCCAGCAGCTGGCCCCAAGGACAGTCTCAAGAGTCCCAGTACTTC.

This clonotype was observed many times. The chain joins TRBV29-1 to TRBJ2-7; 16 bases line up with TRBD2. CDR3 length equals 15 residues. Losses at the gene ends were 6 bases for V and 4 bases for J; bases not matched to a gene: 6. Germline loops: CDR1 SQVTM, CDR2 ANQGSEA. This CDR3 is CSVGTSGRGLYEQYF. DNA for the CDR3: TGCAGCGTCGGGACTAGCGGGAGGGGGTTATACGAGCAGTACTTC.

This clonotype was detected many times. V usage is TRBV20-1 and J usage is TRBJ2-3; perhaps TRBD2 as D (6 bases). Germline V lookup: CDR1 DFQATT, CDR2 SNEGSKA (reference sequence). The CDR3 is made up of 13 amino acids. V was clipped by 6 bases and J by 0 bases, with 10 bases between them. CDR3 amino acids: CSAAGTSTDTQYF. CDR3 DNA sequence: TGCAGTGCCGCCGGGACTAGCACAGATACGCAGTATTTT.

This chain joins TRBV5-5 and TRBJ2-1; D is perhaps TRBD1 or TRBD2 (5 bases each). Trimming cost V 0 bases and J 5 bases, with 12 bases left between them. This CDR3 is 15 amino acids long. Germline V gene data show CDR1 as SGHKS and CDR2 as YYEKEE (reference sequence). In nucleotides, the CDR3 is TGTGCCAGCAGCTTGGGAGCCGGGGCCAACAATGAGCAGTTCTTC. It yields the protein CASSLGAGANNEQFF.

This clonotype appeared a few times. J is TRBJ2-7 and V is TRBV2; D is possibly TRBD2 (6 bases). V was cut by 11 bases and J by 1 base, with 12 bases left in between. In germline, CDR1 is SNHLY, CDR2 FYNNEI. The CDR3 has 12 residues. The CDR3 nucleotides are TGTGCCGGAGGGGACCTTTCCTACGAGCAGTACTTC. Protein: CAGGDLSYEQYF.

At least ten counts were recorded for this clonotype. The chain couples TRBV12-3 or TRBV12-4 to TRBJ2-3, with unresolved D. Trimming took 5 bases from V and 2 from J, leaving 14 bases between them. This CDR3 has 15 amino acids. The CDR3 here is CASSPRLPTTDTQYF. CDR3 nucleotide sequence: TGTGCCAGCAGTCCCCGCTTACCGACCACAGATACGCAGTATTTT.

This clonotype occurred many times. The chain recombines TRBV20-1 with TRBJ1-4; TRBD1 matches 7 bases. CDR1 DFQATT and CDR2 SNEGSKA come from the germline V gene (reference sequence). The CDR3 is 13 residues long. V shed 6 bases, J shed 6 bases, and the junction held 7 bases outside the gene matches. The CDR3 loop is CSAETGKDEKLFF. CDR3 sequence (DNA): TGCAGTGCCGAGACAGGGAAAGATGAAAAACTGTTTTTT.

This clonotype was counted at least ten times. The chain combines TRBV27 with TRBJ1-2; tentatively, D is TRBD1 (5 bases). The germline V gene has CDR1 MNHEY and CDR2 SMNVEV (reference sequence). The CDR3 is 12 amino acids. Trimming cost V 3 bases and J 8 bases, with 10 bases left between them. The CDR3 sequence: CASSFGGGGYTF. DNA of the CDR3: TGTGCCAGCAGTTTTGGGGGGGGGGGCTACACCTTC.

Comment on this clonotype: The final CDR3 position lacks the conserved phenylalanine or tryptophan, pointing to a likely read error. No DNA is shown, since the ends of the CDR3 on it are uncertain; the CDR3 is the one TCRdb lists. The rearrangement links TRBV7-2 to TRBJ1-1; TRBD1 is taken as the D call from the table, unchecked against the DNA. From germline, CDR1 is SGHTA and CDR2 FQGNSA. 16 amino acids form the CDR3, both terminal residues included. Here the CDR3 reads CASSHTPLRDSTEACL.

This clonotype was seen just once. The chain has TRBV7-9 and TRBJ1-6; 9 positions match TRBD1. The length of the CDR3 is 17 residues. Germline V gene data show CDR1 as SEHNR and CDR2 as FQNEAQ (reference sequence). V shed 5 bases, J shed 6 bases, and the junction held 11 bases outside the gene matches. CDR3 loop: CASSPSVGQGPNSPLHF. In DNA, the CDR3 is TGTGCCAGCAGCCCCTCTGTAGGACAGGGGCCTAATTCACCCCTCCACTTT.

This clonotype was recorded many times. The V call is TRBV5-4, the J call TRBJ2-2; D is unclear. V was shortened by 0 bases and J by 4 bases, with 10 bases between the two germline ends. Germline-derived CDR1 and CDR2 are SGHNT and YYREEE (reference sequence). The CDR3 is made up of 15 amino acids. CDR3 in amino acids: CASSLARHLTGELFF. The CDR3 DNA reads as TGTGCCAGCAGCTTGGCCAGACACCTCACCGGGGAGCTGTTTTTT. The variable domain in full, completed from reference TRBV5-4 and TRBJ2-2, reads ETGVTQSPTHLIKTRGQQVTLRCSSQSGHNTVSWYQQALGQGPQFIFQYYREEENGRGNFPPRFSGLQFPNYSSELNVNALELDDSALYLCASSLARHLTGELFFGEGSRLTVL.

This clonotype was found many times. The CDR3 bases are TGTGCTAGTGGTTTGGGGAGCACGTATCAGCCCCAGCATTTT. This encodes CASGLGSTYQPQHF. J is TRBJ1-5 and V is TRBV12-5; no clear D gene. V dropped 1 base and J dropped 5 bases, with 9 bases sitting between them. CDR1 and CDR2 (germline): LGHNT, FRNRAP. CDR3 length equals 14 residues.

Ten or more counts support this clonotype. J is TRBJ1-6 and V is TRBV6-6; D is uncertain. The CDR3 is made up of 13 amino acids. The V gene lost 0 bases and the J gene lost 7 bases, with 4 bases spanning the gap. The germline gives CDR1 MNHNY, CDR2 SVGAGI (reference sequence). This chain's CDR3 is CASSYSENSPLHF. Written as DNA, the CDR3 is TGTGCCAGCAGTTACTCGGAGAATTCACCCCTCCACTTT.

This clonotype was detected many times. This chain joins TRBV7-2 and TRBJ2-5; D might be TRBD2 (5 bases). The germline V gene encodes CDR1 SGHTA and CDR2 FQGNSA. The CDR3 loop spans 15 amino acids. The V gene lost 5 bases and the J gene lost 5 bases, with 18 bases spanning the gap. The CDR3 reads CASSPASPSPETQYF. CDR3 sequence (DNA): TGTGCCAGCAGCCCAGCTAGCCCGTCGCCTGAGACCCAGTACTTC.

This clonotype was detected a few times. The genes are TRBV12-3 or TRBV12-4 and TRBJ1-2; possibly TRBD1 for D (6 bases). Trimming left V 5 bases short and J 2 bases short, with 18 bases between. The CDR3 extends over 16 amino acids. The CDR3 protein is CASSPHRGGANYGYTF. Here the CDR3 DNA reads TGTGCCAGCAGTCCCCACAGAGGGGGGGCCAACTATGGCTACACCTTC.

This clonotype was seen repeatedly, ten times or more. This chain connects TRBV3-1 to TRBJ2-4; D perhaps matches TRBD2 (6 bases). V lost 0 bases to trimming and J lost 1 base, with 13 bases between them. Germline-derived CDR1 and CDR2 are LGHDT and YNNKEL (reference sequence). The CDR3 length is 17 residues. CDR3 loop: CASSQERLEAAKNIQYF. The CDR3 region has the DNA TGTGCCAGCAGCCAAGAGAGACTAGAAGCCGCCAAAAACATTCAGTACTTC.

This clonotype has at least ten counts. The chain has TRBV20-1 and TRBJ2-7; TRBD2 agrees at 8 bases. The V gene's germline CDR1 is DFQATT and CDR2 SNEGSKA (reference sequence). This CDR3 is built from 14 residues. The J segment lost 6 bases and the V segment lost 0 bases, leaving 7 bases of the junction unmatched. The CDR3 region is CSARESGRRGEQYF. The CDR3 DNA reads as TGCAGTGCTAGAGAGAGCGGGAGAAGGGGCGAGCAGTACTTC.

This clonotype appeared many times. The V and J genes are TRBV6-4 and TRBJ1-1; no reliable D call. The germline CDR1 and CDR2 sequences are MRHNA and SNTAGT. V was trimmed by 3 bases and J by 2 bases, leaving 16 bases between them. The CDR3 loop spans 16 amino acids. CDR3 in amino acids: CASSEGLAALNTEAFF. The DNA of the CDR3 is TGTGCCAGCAGTGAGGGTCTAGCCGCCTTAAACACTGAAGCTTTCTTT.

The chain links TRBV11-2 to TRBJ1-6, with no clear D. The CDR3 contains 13 residues. From germline, CDR1 is SGHAT and CDR2 FQNNGV. V was shortened by 5 bases and J by 9 bases, with 11 bases between the two germline ends. DNA for the CDR3: TGTGCCAGCAGCGTCGTGGGGATTTCACCCCTCCACTTT. Its protein product is CASSVVGISPLHF.

The table lists this clonotype with a few counts. V and J are TRBV5-4 and TRBJ1-3, with unresolved D. This CDR3 comprises 16 residues. Germline values: CDR1 SGHNT, CDR2 YYREEE (reference sequence). Trimming stripped 2 bases from V and 4 bases from J, with 16 bases between. The CDR3, as DNA: TGTGCCAGCAGCTTCAAACAGTCCGCCGCAGGAAACACCATATATTTT. Amino acids: CASSFKQSAAGNTIYF.